The 2 T cell receptor beta chains below all came from one sample that was sequenced in a study of cytomegalovirus exposure and HLA in healthy donors. The PCR employed 60 Vbeta primers together with 13 Jbeta primers. Method: immunoSEQ multiplex PCR; TCRdb's copy keeps in-frame clones and lacks some. The sample comprises roughly 180,000 clones, about 83% of which are singletons, and 6% rests with the top ten. The material sequenced was PBMCs. Receptor source: a woman in her 30s in good health and CMV-seropositive.

The rearrangement joins TRBV4-1 to TRBJ2-5, with TRBD2 matching 12 bases. The CDR3 length is 16 residues. With 3 bases clipped from V and 5 bases from J, the junction kept 7 bases outside the gene matches. The germline CDR1 and CDR2 sequences are MGHRA and YSYEKL. For the CDR3, the DNA is TGCGCCAGCAGCCAGGCTAGCGGGGGGGTCAGGGAGACCCAGTACTTC. Translation gives CASSQASGGVRETQYF.

V and J are TRBV7-9 and TRBJ2-2, with TRBD2 matching 7 bases. V was pared by 5 bases and J by 6 bases, with 6 bases of the junction left unmatched. This CDR3 is built from 14 residues. Per germline, CDR1 SEHNR and CDR2 FQNEAQ (reference sequence). The CDR3 region has the DNA TGTGCCAGCAGCACCCACCGGGAGGCCGGGGAGCTGTTTTTT. Translated, it gives CASSTHREAGELFF.